This TCR beta chain was sequenced during a study of blood T cells in healthy people across ages. Sample-barcoded 5' priming and a J-beta primer mix drove a second PCR of roughly 6 to 12 cycles. TCRdb reprocessed the 5' RACE reads via MiXCR and lists one record per CDR3 protein. Of 1.5 million to 2 million distinct CDR3 sequences listed, roughly 30% are singletons. The sample holds a few counts of this clonotype. The sequenced sample consisted of blood. The clonotype comes from a woman aged 25 to 45 in good health.

The CDR3 nucleotides are TGTGCCAGCAGTCCGCAGGGAAACAGAGGCAATCAGCCCCAGCATTTT. Protein: CASSPQGNRGNQPQHF. The J gene is TRBJ1-5, the V gene TRBV6-2 or TRBV6-3, with D maybe TRBD1 (5 bases). Trimming removed 5 bases from V and 2 bases from J, with 16 bases in between. The CDR3 is 16 residues long. CDR1 and CDR2 (germline): MNHEY, SVGEGT.